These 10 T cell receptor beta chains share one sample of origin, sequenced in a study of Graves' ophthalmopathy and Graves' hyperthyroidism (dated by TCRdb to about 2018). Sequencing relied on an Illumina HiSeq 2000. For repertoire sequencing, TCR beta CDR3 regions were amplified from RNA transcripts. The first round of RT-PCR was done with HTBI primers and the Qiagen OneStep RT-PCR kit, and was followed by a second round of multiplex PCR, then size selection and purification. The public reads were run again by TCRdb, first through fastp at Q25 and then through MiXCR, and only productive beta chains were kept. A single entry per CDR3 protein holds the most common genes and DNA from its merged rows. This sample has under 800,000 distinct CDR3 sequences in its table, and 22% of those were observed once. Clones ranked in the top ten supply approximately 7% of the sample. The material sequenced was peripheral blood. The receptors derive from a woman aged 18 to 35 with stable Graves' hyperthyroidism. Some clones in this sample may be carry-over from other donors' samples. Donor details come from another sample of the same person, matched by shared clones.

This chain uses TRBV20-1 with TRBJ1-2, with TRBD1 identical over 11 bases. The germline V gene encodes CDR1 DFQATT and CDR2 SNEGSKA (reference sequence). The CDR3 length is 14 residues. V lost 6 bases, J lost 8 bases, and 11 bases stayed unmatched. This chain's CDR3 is CSAPPTDRGLGYTF. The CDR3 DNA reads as TGCAGTGCCCCCCCCACGGACAGGGGGCTCGGCTACACCTTC.

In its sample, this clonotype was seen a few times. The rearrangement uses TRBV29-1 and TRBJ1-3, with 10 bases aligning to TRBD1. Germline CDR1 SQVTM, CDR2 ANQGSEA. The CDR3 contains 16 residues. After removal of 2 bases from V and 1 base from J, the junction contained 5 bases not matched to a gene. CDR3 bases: TGCAGCGTTGAAAGGACAGGGGGAATTTCTGGAAACACCATATATTTT. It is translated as CSVERTGGISGNTIYF.

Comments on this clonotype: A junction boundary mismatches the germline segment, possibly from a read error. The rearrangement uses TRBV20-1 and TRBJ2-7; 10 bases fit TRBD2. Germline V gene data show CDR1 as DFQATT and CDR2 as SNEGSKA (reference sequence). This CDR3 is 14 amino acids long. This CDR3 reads CSARLAGVGYELYF. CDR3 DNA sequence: TGCAGTGCTAGACTAGCGGGAGTGGGCTACGAGCTGTACTTC.

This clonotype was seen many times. In DNA form, the CDR3 reads TGTGCCAGCAGCCTCGGGCGGACAGGGGAAGGCGAGCAGTACTTC. This codes for CASSLGRTGEGEQYF. The V call is TRBV11-2, the J call TRBJ2-7; 9 bases are shared with TRBD1. Germline lookup yields CDR1 SGHAT and CDR2 FQNNGV. The CDR3 length is 15 residues. V trimming: 5 bases; J trimming: 6 bases; junction bases outside the gene matches: 11.

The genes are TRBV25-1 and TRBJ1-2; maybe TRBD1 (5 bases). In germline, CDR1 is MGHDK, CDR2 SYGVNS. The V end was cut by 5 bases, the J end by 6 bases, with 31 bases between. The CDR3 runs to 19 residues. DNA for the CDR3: TGTGCCAGCAGTTTTATGGCTGGGTCTGCGAAAAGGGGTCGGCATGGCTACACCTTC. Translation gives CASSFMAGSAKRGRHGYTF.

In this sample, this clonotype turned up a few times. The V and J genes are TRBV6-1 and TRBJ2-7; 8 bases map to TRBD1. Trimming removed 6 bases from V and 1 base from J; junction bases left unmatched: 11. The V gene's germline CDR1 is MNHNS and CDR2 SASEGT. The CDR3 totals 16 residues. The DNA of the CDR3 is TGTGCCAGCAGAACCTCAGGGGGCGCAGGGTCCTACGAGCAGTACTTC. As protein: CASRTSGGAGSYEQYF.

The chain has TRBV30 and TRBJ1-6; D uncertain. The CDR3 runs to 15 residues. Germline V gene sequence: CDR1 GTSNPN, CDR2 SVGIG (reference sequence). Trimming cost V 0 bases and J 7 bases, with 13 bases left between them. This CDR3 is CAWSVLDTTNSPLHF. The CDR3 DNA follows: TGTGCCTGGAGTGTACTCGACACAACCAATTCACCCCTCCACTTT.

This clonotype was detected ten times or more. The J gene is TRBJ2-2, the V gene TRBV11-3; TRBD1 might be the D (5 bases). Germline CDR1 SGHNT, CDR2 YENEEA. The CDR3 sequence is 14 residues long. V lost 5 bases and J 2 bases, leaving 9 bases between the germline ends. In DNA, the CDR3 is TGTGCCAGCAGCAGGGGATTAAACACCGGGGAGCTGTTTTTT. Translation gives CASSRGLNTGELFF.

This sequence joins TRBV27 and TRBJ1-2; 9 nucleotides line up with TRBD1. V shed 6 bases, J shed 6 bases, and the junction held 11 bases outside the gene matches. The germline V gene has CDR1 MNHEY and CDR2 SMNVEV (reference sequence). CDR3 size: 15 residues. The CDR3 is CASSHPWTGADGYTF. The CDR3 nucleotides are TGTGCCAGCAGCCATCCCTGGACAGGGGCGGATGGCTACACCTTC.

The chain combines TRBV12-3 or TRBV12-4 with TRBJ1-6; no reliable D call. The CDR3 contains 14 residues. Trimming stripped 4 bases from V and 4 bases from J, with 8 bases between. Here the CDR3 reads CASSWERYNSPLHF. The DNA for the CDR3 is TGTGCCAGCAGTTGGGAACGGTATAATTCACCCCTCCACTTT.